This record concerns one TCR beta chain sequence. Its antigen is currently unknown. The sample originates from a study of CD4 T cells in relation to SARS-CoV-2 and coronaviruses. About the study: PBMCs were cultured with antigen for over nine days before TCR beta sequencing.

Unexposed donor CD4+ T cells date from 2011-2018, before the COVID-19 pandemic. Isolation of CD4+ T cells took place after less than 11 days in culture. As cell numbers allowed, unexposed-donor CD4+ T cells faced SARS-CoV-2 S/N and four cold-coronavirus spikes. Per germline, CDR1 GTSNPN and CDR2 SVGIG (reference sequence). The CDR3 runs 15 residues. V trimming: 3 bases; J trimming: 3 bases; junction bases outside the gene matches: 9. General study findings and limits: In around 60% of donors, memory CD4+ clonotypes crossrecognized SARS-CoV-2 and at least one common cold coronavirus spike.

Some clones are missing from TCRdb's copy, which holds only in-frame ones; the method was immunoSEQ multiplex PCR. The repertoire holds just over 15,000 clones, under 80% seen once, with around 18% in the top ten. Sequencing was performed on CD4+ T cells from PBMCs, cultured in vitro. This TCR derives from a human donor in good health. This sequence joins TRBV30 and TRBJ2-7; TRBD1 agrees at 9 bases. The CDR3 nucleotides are TGTGCCTGGAGACTCCGGGACAGGGCATTCTACGAGCAGTACTTC. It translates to CAWRLRDRAFYEQYF.